A single sample gave rise to the 24 T cell receptor beta chains below, sequenced in a study of identical twins (dated by TCRdb to about 2016). The library was built by means of 5' RACE. The instrument given in TCRdb is Illumina HiSeq 2000. Using fastp at Q25 and MiXCR, TCRdb reprocessed the public reads and kept productive beta chains. Rows matching on CDR3 protein sequence are summarized as one entry with the most common DNA and genes. The sample table contains roughly 490,000 distinct CDR3 sequences; only one count was recorded for 14% of them. About 1% of the sample is taken by the ten largest. These data also formed part of another study, on yellow fever vaccine responses in identical twins.

Sequencing used CD4+ T cells sorted from blood. The source of these receptors is a woman between 18 and 29 years old in good health.

This clonotype has more than one count but fewer than ten. This chain uses TRBV20-1 with TRBJ2-1, with D unresolved. The CDR3 length is 12 residues. Between the trimmed V and J ends, which lost 3 bases and 5 bases, there was a span of 8 bases. Per germline, CDR1 DFQATT and CDR2 SNEGSKA (reference sequence). CDR3 in amino acids: CSARKIDNEQFF. CDR3 sequence (DNA): TGCAGTGCTAGGAAAATAGACAATGAGCAGTTCTTC.

This clonotype was seen more than once but under ten times. This chain uses TRBV19 with TRBJ2-5, with 14 nucleotides matching TRBD2. Germline loops: CDR1 LNHDA, CDR2 SQIVND (reference sequence). The CDR3 spans 15 residues. Trimming removed 5 bases from V and 4 bases from J; junction bases left unmatched: 3. The CDR3 nucleotides are TGTGCCAGTAGTCGGGGACTAGCGGGAGCAGAGACCCAGTACTTC. The encoded protein is CASSRGLAGAETQYF.

This clonotype was seen a few times. The J gene is TRBJ2-6, the V gene TRBV12-3 or TRBV12-4, with 8 bases matching TRBD1. The CDR3 spans 17 residues. With 6 bases clipped from V and 2 bases from J, the junction kept 9 bases outside the gene matches. As DNA, the CDR3 is TGTGCCAGCAGCCAGGACAGGGTACGGACTGGGGCCAACGTCCTGACTTTC. Its translation is CASSQDRVRTGANVLTF.

This clonotype appeared a few times. V and J are TRBV12-3 or TRBV12-4 and TRBJ2-1; no definite D call. The CDR3 is 11 residues long. Trimming removed 7 bases at V and 6 bases at J, with 7 bases between. CDR3: CASTWFNEQFF. CDR3 DNA sequence: TGTGCCAGCACGTGGTTCAATGAGCAGTTCTTC.

This chain links TRBV30 with TRBJ2-3; 7 bases map to TRBD2. Losses at the gene ends were 3 bases for V and 1 base for J; bases not matched to a gene: 4. CDR1 and CDR2 from the germline V gene are GTSNPN and SVGIG (reference sequence). There are 14 residues in the CDR3. The CDR3 loop is CAWRRAGRTDTQYF. The CDR3 DNA reads as TGTGCCTGGAGGAGAGCGGGACGCACAGATACGCAGTATTTT. The full variable domain, in which reference TRBV30 and TRBJ2-3 provide the parts outside the CDR3, is SQTIHQWPATLVQPVGSPLSLECTVEGTSNPNLYWYRQAAGRGLQLLFYSVGIGQISSEVPQNLSASRPQDRQFILSSKKLLLSDSGFYLCAWRRAGRTDTQYFGPGTRLTVL.

This sequence joins TRBV6-2 or TRBV6-3 and TRBJ2-1; D not resolved. In germline, CDR1 is MNHEY, CDR2 SVGEGT. This CDR3 is 12 amino acids long. The V end lost 7 bases, the J end lost 4 bases, and 8 bases lay between the germline ends. The CDR3, as DNA: TGTGCCAGCACTCAGACTTACAATGAGCAGTTCTTC. Amino acids: CASTQTYNEQFF.

This clonotype was observed a few times. The chain employs TRBV15 and TRBJ2-7; D remains unclear. V shed 0 bases and J shed 6 bases, with 15 bases lying between them. CDR1 LNHNV and CDR2 YYDKDF come from the germline V gene (reference sequence). This CDR3 comprises 15 residues. The CDR3 protein is CATSREILGWGEQYF. The CDR3 bases are TGTGCCACCAGCAGAGAAATACTCGGGTGGGGCGAGCAGTACTTC.

This chain joins TRBV3-1 and TRBJ2-1; 9 bases are a match to TRBD1. CDR1 LGHDT and CDR2 YNNKEL come from the germline V gene (reference sequence). The ends lost 0 bases at V and 5 bases at J; junction bases unmatched: 5. The CDR3 consists of 16 residues. CDR3 sequence reads: CASSQDSGQGNNEQFF. The CDR3 DNA reads as TGTGCCAGCAGCCAAGATTCAGGACAGGGGAACAATGAGCAGTTCTTC.

The rearrangement joins TRBV28 to TRBJ2-7; 7 nucleotides align to TRBD1. The CDR3 loop spans 13 amino acids. The germline V gene encodes CDR1 MDHEN and CDR2 SYDVKM. V trimming: 7 bases; J trimming: 7 bases; junction bases outside the gene matches: 10. DNA for the CDR3: TGTGCCAGCATAGGGACAGTGACGGAGGAGCAGTACTTC. It specifies CASIGTVTEEQYF.

This clonotype turned up a few times. This chain uses TRBV10-3 with TRBJ2-3; D is unresolved. The germline V gene encodes CDR1 ENHRY and CDR2 SYGVKD. Trimming removed 6 bases from V and 0 bases from J, with 13 bases in between. The length of the CDR3 is 15 residues. The CDR3 spells CAIREQLSSTDTQYF. The DNA for the CDR3 is TGTGCCATCAGAGAACAGTTATCTAGCACAGATACGCAGTATTTT.

The sample holds many counts of this clonotype. This chain joins TRBV28 and TRBJ1-2, with TRBD1 matching 7 bases. The CDR3 has 14 amino acids. Germline V gene data show CDR1 as MDHEN and CDR2 as SYDVKM. The J segment lost 7 bases and the V segment lost 6 bases, leaving 11 bases of the junction unmatched. In DNA form, the CDR3 reads TGTGCCAGCAGCACCGACAGGGAGGGACTTGGCTACACCTTC. It specifies CASSTDREGLGYTF.

The rearrangement links TRBV4-1 to TRBJ2-2, with 10 nucleotides matching TRBD1. CDR1 and CDR2 (germline): MGHRA, YSYEKL. The V and J ends lost 4 bases and 5 bases, in that order; junction bases with no gene match: 10. The CDR3 consists of 17 residues. The CDR3 bases are TGCGCCAGCAGCCCGGAGACAGGGGGCTTATATACCGGGGAGCTGTTTTTT. Residues: CASSPETGGLYTGELFF.

The V gene is TRBV9, the J gene TRBJ2-3, with D possibly being TRBD2 (6 bases). The germline CDR1 and CDR2 sequences are SGDLS and YYNGEE. Trimming cost V 3 bases and J 1 base, with 9 bases left between them. The CDR3 has 14 residues. CDR3 amino acids: CASSDPGGTDTQYF. The CDR3 bases are TGTGCCAGCAGCGATCCGGGAGGCACAGATACGCAGTATTTT.

This clonotype appeared a few times. This chain connects TRBV6-5 to TRBJ1-5, with 7 bases lining up with TRBD1. The V and J ends lost 0 bases and 1 base, in that order; junction bases with no gene match: 6. The CDR3 has 17 amino acids. Per germline, CDR1 MNHEY and CDR2 SVGAGI. CDR3 sequence: CASSYSGTAGSNQPQHF. In DNA, the CDR3 is TGTGCCAGCAGTTACTCGGGGACAGCGGGGAGCAATCAGCCCCAGCATTTT.

The chain recombines TRBV25-1 with TRBJ1-6, with a weak D call TRBD1 (5 bases). Between the trimmed V and J ends, which lost 0 bases and 1 base, there was a span of 7 bases. The CDR3 covers 16 residues. Germline CDR1 MGHDK, CDR2 SYGVNS. CDR3 residues: CASSEYRGSYNSPLHF. CDR3 nucleotide sequence: TGTGCCAGCAGTGAATATCGGGGGTCCTATAATTCACCCCTCCACTTT.

This clonotype occurred once. This sequence joins TRBV19 and TRBJ2-1; no firm D call. CDR1 LNHDA and CDR2 SQIVND come from the germline V gene (reference sequence). V lost 2 bases and J lost 6, with 8 bases in between. The CDR3 has 13 amino acids. CDR3 coding DNA: TGTGCCAGTAGTATAAGGGTTCGCAATGAGCAGTTCTTC. As protein: CASSIRVRNEQFF. Using reference TRBV19 and TRBJ2-1 for the parts outside the CDR3, the full variable domain is DGGITQSPKYLFRKEGQNVTLSCEQNLNHDAMYWYRQDPGQGLRLIYYSQIVNDFQKGDIAEGYSVSREKKESFPLTVTSAQKNPTAFYLCASSIRVRNEQFFGPGTRLTVL.

V usage is TRBV12-3 or TRBV12-4 and J usage is TRBJ2-6; D remains unclear. V gave up 8 bases and J gave up 3 bases, with 8 bases separating them. CDR3 size: 13 residues. The CDR3 DNA reads as TGTGCCAGCGGGGTGGTTGGGGCCAACGTCCTGACTTTC. It yields the protein CASGVVGANVLTF.

This clonotype was observed a handful of times. This rearrangement joins TRBV4-1 to TRBJ2-3; 8 bases agree with TRBD1. Germline V CDR1 and CDR2: MGHRA, YSYEKL. There are 15 residues in the CDR3. V lost 0 bases, J lost 6 bases, and 5 bases stayed unmatched. CDR3 nucleotide sequence: TGCGCCAGCAGCCAAGATCCGACAGGGGCCGATACGCAGTATTTT. Translation: CASSQDPTGADTQYF.

This clonotype has a count of ten or more. The chain has TRBV14 and TRBJ1-1; TRBD1 is a possible D gene (6 bases). The CDR3 is 13 residues long. Trimming took off 6 bases at V and 1 base at J, with 9 bases between the two ends. CDR1 SGHDN and CDR2 FVKESK come from the germline V gene. CDR3 amino acids: CASSQDRNTEAFF. CDR3 nucleotides: TGTGCCAGCAGTCAGGACAGGAACACTGAAGCTTTCTTT.

This chain uses TRBV20-1 with TRBJ2-6; 8 positions agree with TRBD1. In germline, CDR1 is DFQATT, CDR2 SNEGSKA (reference sequence). The CDR3 is made up of 18 amino acids. J lost 0 bases, V lost 2 bases, and 9 bases had no gene match. The CDR3 here is CSARKAGTGGSGANVLTF. CDR3 bases: TGCAGTGCTAGAAAGGCCGGGACAGGCGGCTCTGGGGCCAACGTCCTGACTTTC.

This clonotype was seen at least ten times. V gene TRBV11-2 combines with J gene TRBJ2-7; TRBD2 matches at 7 bases. V trimming: 2 bases; J trimming: 3 bases; junction bases outside the gene matches: 4. CDR1 and CDR2 (germline): SGHAT, FQNNGV. This CDR3 region has 14 residues. The CDR3 loop reads CASSLNLAGYEQYF. The CDR3 DNA reads TGTGCCAGCAGCTTAAACTTAGCGGGCTACGAGCAGTACTTC.

This clonotype was seen a handful of times. V and J are TRBV12-3 or TRBV12-4 and TRBJ1-5; D ambiguous. V was pared by 7 bases and J by 0 bases, with 16 bases between. CDR3 length: 16 residues. CDR3 nucleotides: TGTGCCAGCACCAGAGCCCCGACGGGTAGCAATCAGCCCCAGCATTTT. Translating it yields CASTRAPTGSNQPQHF.

This clonotype was seen more than once but under ten times. The chain joins TRBV7-2 to TRBJ2-2; unclear D gene. Per germline, CDR1 SGHTA and CDR2 FQGNSA. This CDR3 comprises 14 residues. Trimming removed 2 bases at V and 6 bases at J, with 10 bases between. For the CDR3, the DNA is TGTGCCAGCAGCTTATTGAGATCCGCCGGGGAGCTGTTTTTT. It codes for CASSLLRSAGELFF.

Here the CDR3 reads CAIMRSASGRLTNTGELFF. The CDR3 region has the DNA TGTGCCATCATGAGGTCGGCTAGCGGGAGGTTAACGAACACCGGGGAGCTGTTTTTT. This sequence joins TRBV10-3 and TRBJ2-2; 11 nucleotides agree with TRBD2. CDR1 and CDR2 (germline): ENHRY, SYGVKD. The CDR3 has 19 amino acids. V gave up 7 bases and J gave up 0 bases; unmatched junction bases: 13.